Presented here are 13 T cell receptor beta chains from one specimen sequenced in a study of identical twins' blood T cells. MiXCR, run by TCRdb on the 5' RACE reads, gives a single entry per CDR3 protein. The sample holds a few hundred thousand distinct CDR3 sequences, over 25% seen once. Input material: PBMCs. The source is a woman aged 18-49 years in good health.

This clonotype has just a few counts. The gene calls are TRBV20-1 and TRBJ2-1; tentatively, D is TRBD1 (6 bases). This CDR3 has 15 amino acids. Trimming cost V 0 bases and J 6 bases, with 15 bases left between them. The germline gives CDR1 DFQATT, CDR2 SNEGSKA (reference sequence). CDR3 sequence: CSARDGGSPGNEQFF. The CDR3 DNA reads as TGCAGTGCTAGAGATGGGGGCAGCCCTGGCAATGAGCAGTTCTTC.

The CDR3 is CSASQLAGGEVWQETQYF. The CDR3, as DNA: TGCAGTGCTAGTCAGCTAGCGGGAGGAGAAGTGTGGCAAGAGACCCAGTACTTC. The chain has TRBV20-1 and TRBJ2-5, with 11 bases lining up with TRBD2. Germline V CDR1 and CDR2: DFQATT, SNEGSKA (reference sequence). Trimming removed 3 bases from V and 2 bases from J; junction bases left unmatched: 14. The CDR3 has 18 amino acids.

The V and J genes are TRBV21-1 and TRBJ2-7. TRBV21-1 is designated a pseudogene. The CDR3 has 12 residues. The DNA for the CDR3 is TGTGCCAGCAGCAAAGTGGAGTACGAGCAGTACTTC. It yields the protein CASSKVEYEQYF.

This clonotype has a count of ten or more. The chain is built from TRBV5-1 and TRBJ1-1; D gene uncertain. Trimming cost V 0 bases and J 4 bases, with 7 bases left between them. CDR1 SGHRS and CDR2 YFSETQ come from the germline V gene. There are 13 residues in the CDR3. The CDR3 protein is CASSLEGLTEAFF. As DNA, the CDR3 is TGCGCCAGCAGCTTGGAGGGTCTCACTGAAGCTTTCTTT.

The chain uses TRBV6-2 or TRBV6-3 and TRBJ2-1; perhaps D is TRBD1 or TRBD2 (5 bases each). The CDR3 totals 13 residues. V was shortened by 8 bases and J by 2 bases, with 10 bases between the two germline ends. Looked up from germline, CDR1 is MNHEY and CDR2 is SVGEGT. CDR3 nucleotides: TGTGCCAGCGCTTGGGGACCCTACAATGAGCAGTTCTTC. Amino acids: CASAWGPYNEQFF.

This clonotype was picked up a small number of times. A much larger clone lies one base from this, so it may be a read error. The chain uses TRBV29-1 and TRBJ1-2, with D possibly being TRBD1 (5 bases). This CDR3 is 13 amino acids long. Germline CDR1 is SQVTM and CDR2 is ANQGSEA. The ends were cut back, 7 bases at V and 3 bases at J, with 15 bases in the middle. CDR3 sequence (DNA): TGCAGCGGCCGACAGTGGTATGACTATGGCTACACCTTC. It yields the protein CSGRQWYDYGYTF.

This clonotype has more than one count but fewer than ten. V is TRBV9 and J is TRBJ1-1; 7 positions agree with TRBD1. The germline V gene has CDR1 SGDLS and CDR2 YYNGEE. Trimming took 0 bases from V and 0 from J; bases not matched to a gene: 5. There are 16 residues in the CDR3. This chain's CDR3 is CASSVGTGHMNTEAFF. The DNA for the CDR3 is TGTGCCAGCAGCGTAGGGACAGGCCACATGAACACTGAAGCTTTCTTT.

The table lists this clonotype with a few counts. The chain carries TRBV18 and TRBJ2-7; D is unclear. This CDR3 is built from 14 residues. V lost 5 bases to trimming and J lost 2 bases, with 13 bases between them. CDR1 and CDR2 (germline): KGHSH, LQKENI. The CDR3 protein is CASSGQQRTYEQYF. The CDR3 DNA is TGTGCCAGCTCAGGGCAACAGAGAACCTACGAGCAGTACTTC.

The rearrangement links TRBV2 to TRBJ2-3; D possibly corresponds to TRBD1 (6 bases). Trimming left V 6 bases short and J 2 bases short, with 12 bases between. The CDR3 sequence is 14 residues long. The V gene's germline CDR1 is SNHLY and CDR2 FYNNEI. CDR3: CASSVDRITDTQYF. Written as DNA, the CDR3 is TGTGCCAGCAGCGTAGACAGGATCACAGATACGCAGTATTTT.

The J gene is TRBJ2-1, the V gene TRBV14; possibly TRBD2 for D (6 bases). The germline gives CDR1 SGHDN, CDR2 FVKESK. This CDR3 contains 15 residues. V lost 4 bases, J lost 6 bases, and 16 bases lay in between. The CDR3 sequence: CASSPWVAGINEQFF. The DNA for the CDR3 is TGTGCCAGCAGCCCCTGGGTGGCGGGAATCAATGAGCAGTTCTTC.

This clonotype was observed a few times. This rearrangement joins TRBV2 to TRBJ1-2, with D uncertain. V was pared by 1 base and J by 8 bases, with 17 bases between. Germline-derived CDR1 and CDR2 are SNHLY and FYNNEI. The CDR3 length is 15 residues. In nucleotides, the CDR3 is TGTGCCAGCAGTGAAGTCGGCGGGTTGGGGATCGGCTACACCTTC. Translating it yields CASSEVGGLGIGYTF.

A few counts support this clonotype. The CDR3 region is CSARDISGYVEAFF. The DNA for the CDR3 is TGCAGTGCTAGAGATATTTCAGGGTATGTTGAAGCTTTCTTT. This sequence joins TRBV20-1 and TRBJ1-1; a weak D match, TRBD1 (5 bases). The V end was cut by 0 bases, the J end by 7 bases, with 15 bases between. The germline CDR1 and CDR2 sequences are DFQATT and SNEGSKA (reference sequence). This CDR3 contains 14 residues.

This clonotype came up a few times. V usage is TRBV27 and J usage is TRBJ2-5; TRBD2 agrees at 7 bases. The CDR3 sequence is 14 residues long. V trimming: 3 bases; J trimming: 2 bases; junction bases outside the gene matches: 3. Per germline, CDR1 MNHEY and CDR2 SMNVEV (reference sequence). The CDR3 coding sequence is TGTGCCAGCAGTTTGTTGGGAGGGCAAGAGACCCAGTACTTC. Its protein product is CASSLLGGQETQYF.